The present entry profiles one T cell receptor (beta chain) with its context. The antigen remains undetermined. Each CDR3 protein gets one entry in TCRdb, which reprocessed the 5' RACE reads and gives no DNA. The table for this sample gives around 380,000 distinct CDR3 sequences. This sample was taken from a study of monozygotic twins with inflammatory bowel disease. Study-wide findings and caveats: Those with IBD had lower TCRbeta diversity (inverse Simpson) than their healthy co-twins did.

In germline, CDR1 is MDHEN, CDR2 SYDVKM. This CDR3 has 14 residues. The receptor comes from a human donor with ulcerative colitis or Crohn's disease, or a healthy co-twin of an affected twin (not recorded which). Sequenced sample: blood. V usage is TRBV28 and J usage is TRBJ1-1; the D gene TCRdb calls, TRBD1, cannot be checked with no DNA. The CDR3 here is CASSPWGINTEAFF.